This TCR beta chain stems from a study of neurological immune-mediated disorders. Time point in this sample: longitudinal time-point 2. The unsorted libraries were made from 2 million PBMCs kept at -80 C. Synthesis of cDNA used 5'RACE (with 10-nucleotide random UMIs). MiXCR, applied by TCRdb to the 5' RACE reads, yields one record per CDR3 protein. The sample shows 65,000 to 95,000 distinct CDR3 sequences, about 5% of them seen only once. Study results and limitations: One related-CDR3 cluster, identified by phylogenetic grouping, held the repertoires of 18 of 34 multiple sclerosis patients and was a possible signature. As far as clinical or MRI features were concerned, none was associated with the multiple sclerosis repertoire cluster.

The table lists this clonotype with a few counts. Its target is unknown. The CDR3 totals 17 residues. Germline V gene lookup returns CDR1 SEHNR and CDR2 FQNEAQ (reference sequence). Between the trimmed V and J ends, which lost 3 bases and 0 bases, there was a span of 17 bases. The TCR originated in a woman aged 55 to 70 with multiple sclerosis. The rearrangement uses TRBV7-9 and TRBJ1-2; maybe TRBD1 (6 bases). The sample consisted of PBMCs. The DNA for the CDR3 is TGTGCCAGCAGCTTGGTACCACGACAGGCCTCTAACTATGGCTACACCTTC. This gives the protein CASSLVPRQASNYGYTF. Together with reference TRBV7-9 and TRBJ1-2, the CDR3 gives the full variable domain: DTGVSQNPRHKITKRGQNVTFRCDPISEHNRLYWYRQTLGQGPEFLTYFQNEAQLEKSRLLSDRFSAERPKGSFSTLEIQRTEQGDSAMYLCASSLVPRQASNYGYTFGSGTRLTVV.